This T cell receptor (beta chain) is drawn from a study of blood T cells in healthy people across ages. V lost 3 bases to trimming and J lost 7 bases, with 10 bases between them. Germline assignment: CDR1 SEHNR and CDR2 FQNEAQ (reference sequence). The CDR3 runs to 14 residues. Primed by a sample-barcoded 5' primer and a J-beta primer mix, a second PCR proceeded for 7 to 11 cycles. TCRdb used MiXCR to reprocess the 5' RACE reads, holding one entry per CDR3 protein. This sample has about 760,000 distinct CDR3 sequences, with 56% found just once. Sequencing was performed on blood. V and J are TRBV7-9 and TRBJ1-6; D ambiguous. The TCR comes from a man in his forties in good health. CDR3 protein: CASSLVATNSPLHF. The CDR3 nucleotides read TGTGCCAGCAGCTTGGTTGCCACAAATTCACCCCTCCACTTT.